Sequencing of this T cell receptor (beta chain) was carried out in a study of early T cells in non-severe SARS-CoV-2 infection. Germline-derived CDR1 and CDR2 are LGHNA and YNFKEQ. Unmatched junction bases numbered 4, after V lost 5 bases and J lost 2 bases. The CDR3 extends over 14 amino acids. This clonotype has ten or more counts. Unique molecular identifier tags were affixed to discrete cDNA molecules. In TCRdb, the 5' RACE reads were re-called with MiXCR into one record per CDR3 protein. The data contain 25,000 to 35,000 distinct CDR3 sequences, 6% to 7.5% of them seen just once; the ten biggest clones take up 30% to 35%.

This TCR derives from an adult who was a healthcare worker with PCR-confirmed SARS-CoV-2 infection or an uninfected control (not recorded which). Source: whole blood, taken at baseline. V usage is TRBV4-2 and J usage is TRBJ2-5, with 8 bases fitting TRBD2. CDR3 loop: CASSLAGTQETQYF. The CDR3 bases are TGTGCCAGCAGCTTAGCGGGGACGCAAGAGACCCAGTACTTC.